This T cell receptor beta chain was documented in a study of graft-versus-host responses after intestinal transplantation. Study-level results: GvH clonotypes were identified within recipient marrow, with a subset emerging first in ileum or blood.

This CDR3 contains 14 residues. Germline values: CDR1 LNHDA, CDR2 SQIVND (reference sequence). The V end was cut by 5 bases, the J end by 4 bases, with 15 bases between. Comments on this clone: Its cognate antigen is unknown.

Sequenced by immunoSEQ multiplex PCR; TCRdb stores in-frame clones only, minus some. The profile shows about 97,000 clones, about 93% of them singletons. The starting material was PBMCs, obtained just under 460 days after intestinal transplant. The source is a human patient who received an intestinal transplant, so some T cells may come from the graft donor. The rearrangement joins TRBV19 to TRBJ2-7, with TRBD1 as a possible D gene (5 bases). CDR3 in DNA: TGTGCCAGTAGTTGGGGCCCCTCCTCGTACGAGCAGTACTTC. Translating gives CASSWGPSSYEQYF.